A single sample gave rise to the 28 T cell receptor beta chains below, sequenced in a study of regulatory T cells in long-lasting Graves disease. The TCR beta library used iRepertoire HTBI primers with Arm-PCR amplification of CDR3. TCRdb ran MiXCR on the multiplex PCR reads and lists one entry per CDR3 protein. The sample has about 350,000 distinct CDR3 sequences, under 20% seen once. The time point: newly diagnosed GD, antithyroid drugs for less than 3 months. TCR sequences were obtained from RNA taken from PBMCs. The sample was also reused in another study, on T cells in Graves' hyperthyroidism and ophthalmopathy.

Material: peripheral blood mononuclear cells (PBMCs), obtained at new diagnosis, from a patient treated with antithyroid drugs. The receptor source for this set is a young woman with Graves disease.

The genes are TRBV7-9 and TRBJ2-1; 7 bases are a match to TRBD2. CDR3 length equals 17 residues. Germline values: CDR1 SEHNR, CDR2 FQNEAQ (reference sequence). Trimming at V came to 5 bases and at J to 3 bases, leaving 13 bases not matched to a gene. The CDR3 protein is CASSPPGPGLDYNEQFF. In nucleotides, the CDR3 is TGTGCCAGCAGCCCTCCCGGGCCCGGACTAGACTACAATGAGCAGTTCTTC.

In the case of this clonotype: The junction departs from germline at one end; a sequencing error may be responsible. The CDR3 loop is CTSSRVQTSGSSYNEQFF. For the CDR3, the DNA is TGTACCAGCAGCCGAGTGCAGACTAGCGGGAGCTCCTACAATGAGCAGTTCTTC. The V and J genes are TRBV11-2 and TRBJ2-1, with 12 bases matching TRBD2. The CDR3 totals 18 residues. Germline assignment: CDR1 SGHAT and CDR2 FQNNGV.

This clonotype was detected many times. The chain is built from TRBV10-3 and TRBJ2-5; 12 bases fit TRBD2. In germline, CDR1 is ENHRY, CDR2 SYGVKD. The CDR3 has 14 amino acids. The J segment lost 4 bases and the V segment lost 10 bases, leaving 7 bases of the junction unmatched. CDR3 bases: TGTGCCACCAGACTAGCGGGAGAGGGAGAGACCCAGTACTTC. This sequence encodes CATRLAGEGETQYF.

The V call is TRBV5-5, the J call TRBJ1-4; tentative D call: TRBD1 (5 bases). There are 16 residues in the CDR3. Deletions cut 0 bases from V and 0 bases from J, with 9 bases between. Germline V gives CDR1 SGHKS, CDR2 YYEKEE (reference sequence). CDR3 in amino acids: CASSLDQGTTNEKLFF. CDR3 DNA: TGTGCCAGCAGCTTGGACCAGGGCACAACTAATGAAAAACTGTTTTTT.

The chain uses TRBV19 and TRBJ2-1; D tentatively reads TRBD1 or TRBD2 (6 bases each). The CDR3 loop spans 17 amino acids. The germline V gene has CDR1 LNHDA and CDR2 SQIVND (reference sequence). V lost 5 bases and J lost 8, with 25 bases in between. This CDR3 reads CASSPLGGQARPYEQFF. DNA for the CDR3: TGTGCCAGTAGTCCTCTCGGGGGCCAGGCTCGGCCCTATGAGCAGTTCTTC. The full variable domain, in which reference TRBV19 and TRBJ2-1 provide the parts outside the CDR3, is DGGITQSPKYLFRKEGQNVTLSCEQNLNHDAMYWYRQDPGQGLRLIYYSQIVNDFQKGDIAEGYSVSREKKESFPLTVTSAQKNPTAFYLCASSPLGGQARPYEQFFGPGTRLTVL.

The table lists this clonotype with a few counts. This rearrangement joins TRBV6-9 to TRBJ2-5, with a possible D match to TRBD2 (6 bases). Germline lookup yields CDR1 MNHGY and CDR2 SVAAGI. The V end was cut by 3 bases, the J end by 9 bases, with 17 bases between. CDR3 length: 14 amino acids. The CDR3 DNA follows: TGTGCCAGCAGTTACCATACAGGTCCGGGGGCCCAGTACTTC. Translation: CASSYHTGPGAQYF.

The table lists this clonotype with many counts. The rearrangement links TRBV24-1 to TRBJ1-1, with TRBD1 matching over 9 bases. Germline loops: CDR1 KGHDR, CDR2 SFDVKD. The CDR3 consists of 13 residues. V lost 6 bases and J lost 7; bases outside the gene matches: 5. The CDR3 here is CATSRTGAIEAFF. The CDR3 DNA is TGTGCCACCAGTAGGACAGGGGCGATTGAAGCTTTCTTT.

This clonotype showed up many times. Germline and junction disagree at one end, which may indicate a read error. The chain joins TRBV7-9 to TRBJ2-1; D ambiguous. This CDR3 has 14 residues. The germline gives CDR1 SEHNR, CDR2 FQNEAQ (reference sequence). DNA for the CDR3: TGTGCCAGCAGCCTCGTCGAAGGGCCGCATGAGCAATTCTTC. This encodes CASSLVEGPHEQFF.

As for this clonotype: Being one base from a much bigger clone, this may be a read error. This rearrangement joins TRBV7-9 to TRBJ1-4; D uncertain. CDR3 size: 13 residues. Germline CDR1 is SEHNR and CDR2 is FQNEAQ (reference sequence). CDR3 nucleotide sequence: TGTGCCGGCAGCTTAGAGTTTCATGAAAAACTGTTTTTT. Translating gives CAGSLEFHEKLFF. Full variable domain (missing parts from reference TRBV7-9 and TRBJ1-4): DTGVSQNPRHKITKRGQNVTFRCDPISEHNRLYWYRQTLGQGPEFLTYFQNEAQLEKSRLLSDRFSAERPKGSFSTLEIQRTEQGDSAMYLCAGSLEFHEKLFFGSGTQLSVL.

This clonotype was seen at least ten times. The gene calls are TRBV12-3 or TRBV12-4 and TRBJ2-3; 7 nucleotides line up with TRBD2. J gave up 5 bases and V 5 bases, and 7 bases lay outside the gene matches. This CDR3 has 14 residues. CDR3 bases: TGTGCCAGCAGTGAAGCGGGGAGGGGAGATACGCAGTATTTT. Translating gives CASSEAGRGDTQYF.

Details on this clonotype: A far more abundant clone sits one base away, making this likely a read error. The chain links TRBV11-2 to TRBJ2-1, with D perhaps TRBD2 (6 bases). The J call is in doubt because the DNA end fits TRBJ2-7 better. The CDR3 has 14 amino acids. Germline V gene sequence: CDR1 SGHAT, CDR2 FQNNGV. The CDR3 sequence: CASRGWRGSYEQYF. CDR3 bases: TGTGCCAGCAGAGGGTGGCGGGGCTCCTACGAGCAGTACTTC.

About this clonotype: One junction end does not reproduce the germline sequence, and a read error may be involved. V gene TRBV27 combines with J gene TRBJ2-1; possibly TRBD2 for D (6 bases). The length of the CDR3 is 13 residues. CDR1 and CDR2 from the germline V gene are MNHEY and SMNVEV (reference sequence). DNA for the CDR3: TGTGCCGGCAGCTCCGGCCCGGAGGGGGAGCAGTTCTTC. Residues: CAGSSGPEGEQFF.

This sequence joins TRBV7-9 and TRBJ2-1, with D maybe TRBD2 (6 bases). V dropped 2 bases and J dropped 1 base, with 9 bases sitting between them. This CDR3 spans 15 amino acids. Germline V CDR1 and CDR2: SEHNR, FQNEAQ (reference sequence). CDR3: CASSLSEGSYNEQFF. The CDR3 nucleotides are TGTGCCAGCAGCTTATCGGAGGGGTCCTACAATGAGCAGTTCTTC.

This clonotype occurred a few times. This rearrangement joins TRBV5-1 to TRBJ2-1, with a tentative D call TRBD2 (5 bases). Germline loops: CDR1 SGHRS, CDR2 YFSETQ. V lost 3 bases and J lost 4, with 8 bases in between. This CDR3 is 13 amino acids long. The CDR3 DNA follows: TGCGCCAGCAGCTGGGAGCTTTACAATGAGCAGTTCTTC. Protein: CASSWELYNEQFF.

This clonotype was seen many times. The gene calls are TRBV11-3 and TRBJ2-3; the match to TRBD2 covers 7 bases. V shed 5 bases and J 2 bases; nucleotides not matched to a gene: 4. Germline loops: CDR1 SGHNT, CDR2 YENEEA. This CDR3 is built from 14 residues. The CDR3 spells CASSQGTTTDTQYF. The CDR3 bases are TGTGCCAGCAGCCAAGGGACTACCACAGATACGCAGTATTTT.

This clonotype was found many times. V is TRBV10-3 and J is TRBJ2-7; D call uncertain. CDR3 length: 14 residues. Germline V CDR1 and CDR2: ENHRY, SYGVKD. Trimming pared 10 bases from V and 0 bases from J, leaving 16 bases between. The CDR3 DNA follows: TGTGCCACCTGTTGTTATACGAGCTCCTACGAGCAGTACTTC. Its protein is CATCCYTSSYEQYF.

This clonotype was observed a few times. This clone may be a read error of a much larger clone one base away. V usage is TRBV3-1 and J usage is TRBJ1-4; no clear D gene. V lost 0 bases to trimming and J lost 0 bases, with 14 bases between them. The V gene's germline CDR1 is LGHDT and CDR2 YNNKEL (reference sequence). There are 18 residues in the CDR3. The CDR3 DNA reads TGTGCCAGCAGCCAAGAATCCCTCTTCGGCACAACTAATGAAAAACTGTTTTTT. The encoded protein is CASSQESLFGTTNEKLFF.

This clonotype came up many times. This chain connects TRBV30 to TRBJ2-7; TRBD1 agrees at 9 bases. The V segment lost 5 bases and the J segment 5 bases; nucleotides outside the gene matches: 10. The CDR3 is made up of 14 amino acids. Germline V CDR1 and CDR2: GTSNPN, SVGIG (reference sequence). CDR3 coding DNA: TGTGCCTGGGCACCGGGACAGGGAAAAAACGAGCAGTACTTC. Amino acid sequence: CAWAPGQGKNEQYF.

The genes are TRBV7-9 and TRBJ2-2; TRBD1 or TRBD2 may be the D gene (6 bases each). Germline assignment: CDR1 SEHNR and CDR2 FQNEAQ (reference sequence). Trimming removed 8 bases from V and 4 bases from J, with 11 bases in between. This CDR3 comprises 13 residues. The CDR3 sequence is CASRGGSTGELFF. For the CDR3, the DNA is TGTGCCAGCCGAGGGGGGAGCACCGGGGAGCTGTTTTTT.

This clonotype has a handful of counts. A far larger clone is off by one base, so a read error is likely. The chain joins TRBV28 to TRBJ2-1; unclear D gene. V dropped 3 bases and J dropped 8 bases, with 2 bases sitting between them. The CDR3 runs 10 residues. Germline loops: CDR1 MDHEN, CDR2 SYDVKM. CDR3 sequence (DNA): TGTGCCAGCAGTTTCTATGAGCAGTTCTTC. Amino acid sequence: CASSFYEQFF.

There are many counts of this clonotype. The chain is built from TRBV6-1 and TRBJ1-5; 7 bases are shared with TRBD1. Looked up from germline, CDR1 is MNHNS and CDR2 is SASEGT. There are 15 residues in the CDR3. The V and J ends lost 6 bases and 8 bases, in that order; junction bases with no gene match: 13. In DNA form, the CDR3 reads TGTGCCAGCAGCCGCGACAGGGCCACGGGGGAGCCCCAGCATTTT. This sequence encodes CASSRDRATGEPQHF.

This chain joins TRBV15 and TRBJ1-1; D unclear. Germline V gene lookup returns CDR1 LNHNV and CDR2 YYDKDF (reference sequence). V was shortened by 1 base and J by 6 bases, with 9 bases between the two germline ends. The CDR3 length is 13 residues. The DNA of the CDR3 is TGTGCCACCAGCAGAGTCGACACACCTGAAGCTTTCTTT. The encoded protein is CATSRVDTPEAFF.

This chain's CDR3 is CSAPDPNQPQHF. The CDR3 nucleotides read TGCAGTGCCCCCGACCCTAATCAGCCCCAGCATTTT. The chain is built from TRBV20-1 and TRBJ1-5; D gene ambiguous. The length of the CDR3 is 12 residues. Germline assignment: CDR1 DFQATT and CDR2 SNEGSKA (reference sequence). V lost 6 bases and J 4 bases, leaving 10 bases between the germline ends.

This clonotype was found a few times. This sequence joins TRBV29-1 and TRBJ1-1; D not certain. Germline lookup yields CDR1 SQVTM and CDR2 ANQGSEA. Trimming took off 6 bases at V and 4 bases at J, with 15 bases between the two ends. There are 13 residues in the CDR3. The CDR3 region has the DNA TGCAGCGTCCACTGGACTGAGGGCACTGAAGCTTTCTTT. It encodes CSVHWTEGTEAFF.

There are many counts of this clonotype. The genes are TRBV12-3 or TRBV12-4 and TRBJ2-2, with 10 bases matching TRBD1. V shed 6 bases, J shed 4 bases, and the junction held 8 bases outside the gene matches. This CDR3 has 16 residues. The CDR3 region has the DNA TGTGCCAGCAGACAAGACAGGGGGCGGGGCACCGGGGAGCTGTTTTTT. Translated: CASRQDRGRGTGELFF.

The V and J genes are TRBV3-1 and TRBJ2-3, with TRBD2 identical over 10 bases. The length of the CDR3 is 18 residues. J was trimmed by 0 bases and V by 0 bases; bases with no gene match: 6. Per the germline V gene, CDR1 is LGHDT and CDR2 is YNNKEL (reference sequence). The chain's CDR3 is CASSQDPSGGPSTDTQYF. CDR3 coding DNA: TGTGCCAGCAGCCAAGACCCTAGCGGGGGCCCTAGCACAGATACGCAGTATTTT.

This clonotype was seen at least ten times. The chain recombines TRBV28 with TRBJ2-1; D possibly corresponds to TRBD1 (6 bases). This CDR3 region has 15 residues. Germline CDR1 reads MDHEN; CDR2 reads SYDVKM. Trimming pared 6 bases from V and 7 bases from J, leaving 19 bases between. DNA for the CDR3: TGTGCCAGCAGCCTTACCGGGACATATAGGAATGAGCAGTTCTTC. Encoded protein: CASSLTGTYRNEQFF.

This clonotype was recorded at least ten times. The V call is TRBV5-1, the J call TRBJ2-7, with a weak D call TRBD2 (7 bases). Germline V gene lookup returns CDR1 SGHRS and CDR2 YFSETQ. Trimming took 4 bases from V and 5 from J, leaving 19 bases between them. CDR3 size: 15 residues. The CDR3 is CASSSLGGAPDEQYF. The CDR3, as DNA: TGCGCCAGCAGCAGCCTGGGGGGGGCTCCCGACGAGCAGTACTTC.